This TCR beta chain was sequenced for a study of T cell responses to AZD1222 COVID-19 vaccine. Losses at the gene ends were 5 bases for V and 6 bases for J; bases not matched to a gene: 6. Germline V lookup: CDR1 LNHDA, CDR2 SQIVND (reference sequence). This CDR3 spans 13 amino acids. Generated by immunoSEQ multiplex PCR, the TCRdb table keeps only in-frame clones and is missing some. The table records about 180,000 clones, roughly 92% of them present only once. Study-level points and caveats: None of the repertoires were sampled until the peak T cell response had passed. The donor group comprised mostly white British people and more females; the analysis possibly underestimated clonal diversity.

As for this clone: Its antigen is not identified.

Pooled in the analysis were second doses at about 4 or about 12 weeks. The receptor comes from an adult who received the AZD1222 COVID-19 vaccine. Sequencing used peripheral blood, obtained 28 days after the second AZD1222 dose. The gene calls are TRBV19 and TRBJ2-7, with 8 positions matching TRBD1. The CDR3 DNA reads as TGTGCCAGTAGTTCGGGACAGGAGGCCGAGCAGTACTTC. Residues: CASSSGQEAEQYF.